The 14 T cell receptor beta chains below were found in one sample sequenced in a study of cytomegalovirus exposure and HLA in healthy donors (dated by TCRdb to 2017 to 2019). Libraries were made using the immunoSEQ multiplex PCR assay. For the multiplex PCR, a mixture combining 60 forward primers for TCR Vbeta segments and 13 reverse primers for TCR Jbeta segments was used. TCRdb took over this immuneACCESS table, retaining in-frame rearrangements with V and J assigned. Such tables are incomplete; in checked studies, under half of the missing clones stem from an unresolved V gene, and the remainder is unexplained. Across this sample there are roughly 200,000 clones, with 9.5% seen only once. 1% to 1.5% of the sample is held by the ten biggest clonotypes. The sequenced sample was PBMCs. These receptors came from a woman younger than 45 in good health and CMV-seropositive.

The rearrangement uses TRBV27 and TRBJ2-7, with D perhaps matching TRBD2 (5 bases). Deletions cut 4 bases from V and 3 bases from J, with 13 bases between. The CDR3 length is 14 residues. Germline V gives CDR1 MNHEY, CDR2 SMNVEV (reference sequence). CDR3 nucleotide sequence: TGTGCCAGCAGTTCGGGTCCTGGGAGCTACGAGCAGTACTTC. Protein: CASSSGPGSYEQYF.

The chain combines TRBV5-1 with TRBJ1-1, with D possibly being TRBD1 (5 bases). The V gene's germline CDR1 is SGHRS and CDR2 YFSETQ. The V end was cut by 0 bases, the J end by 3 bases, with 15 bases between. The CDR3 loop spans 16 amino acids. The CDR3 coding sequence is TGCGCCAGCAGCTTGGTCCGGCTAGGGGTCGACACTGAAGCTTTCTTT. This encodes CASSLVRLGVDTEAFF.

Regarding this clone: At one end the junction does not follow the germline gene, possibly because of a read error. The rearrangement uses TRBV4-2 and TRBJ1-2, with D maybe TRBD1 (5 bases). The V gene's germline CDR1 is LGHNA and CDR2 YNFKEQ. This CDR3 has 16 amino acids. The CDR3 DNA reads as TGTGCCAGTAGCCAAGCAGGGCCTAACCTTAACTATGGCTACACCTTC. Its protein product is CASSQAGPNLNYGYTF.

This clone turned up a few times. At the DNA level, this CDR3 is encoded by other sequences in the same sample as well. The rearrangement uses TRBV6-5 and TRBJ1-2; TRBD1 aligns across 12 bases. CDR3 length: 14 residues. In germline, CDR1 is MNHEY, CDR2 SVGAGI. V lost 7 bases and J lost 8; bases outside the gene matches: 8. The CDR3 DNA follows: TGTGCCAGCACCTTGGGACAGGGGGCGCAAGGCTACACCTTC. Protein product: CASTLGQGAQGYTF.

The rearrangement links TRBV6-1 to TRBJ2-7; 9 positions agree with TRBD1. This CDR3 has 16 amino acids. The J segment lost 1 base and the V segment lost 2 bases, leaving 6 bases of the junction unmatched. Looked up from germline, CDR1 is MNHNS and CDR2 is SASEGT. CDR3 bases: TGTGCCAGCAGTGAATACGACAGGGGGGGGTCCTACGAGCAGTACTTC. Encoded protein: CASSEYDRGGSYEQYF.

The chain employs TRBV7-2 and TRBJ1-1, with a weak D call TRBD1 (5 bases). Trimming took off 0 bases at V and 4 bases at J, with 9 bases between the two ends. This CDR3 has 14 residues. The germline V gene encodes CDR1 SGHTA and CDR2 FQGNSA. CDR3 DNA: TGTGCCAGCAGCTTAGCGTACAGGACCACTGAAGCTTTCTTT. It is translated as CASSLAYRTTEAFF.

The table lists this clone with a few counts. The V and J genes are TRBV4-2 and TRBJ1-2, with D tentatively TRBD1 (6 bases). The CDR3 extends over 15 amino acids. CDR1 and CDR2 from the germline V gene are LGHNA and YNFKEQ. The V end lost 0 bases, the J end lost 6 bases, and 14 bases lay between the germline ends. The CDR3: CASSQDVNRADGYTF. In DNA form, the CDR3 reads TGTGCCAGCAGCCAAGATGTTAACAGGGCCGATGGCTACACCTTC.

The V gene is TRBV5-6, the J gene TRBJ1-5; D gene unclear. V lost 7 bases and J lost 0, with 11 bases in between. Germline assignment: CDR1 SGHDT and CDR2 YYEEEE. CDR3 length: 14 amino acids. The CDR3 sequence is CASQERFSNQPQHF. CDR3 sequence (DNA): TGTGCCAGCCAGGAAAGATTTAGCAATCAGCCCCAGCATTTT. Full variable domain (missing parts from reference TRBV5-6 and TRBJ1-5): DAGVTQSPTHLIKTRGQQVTLRCSPKSGHDTVSWYQQALGQGPQFIFQYYEEEERQRGNFPDRFSGHQFPNYSSELNVNALLLGDSALYLCASQERFSNQPQHFGDGTRLSIL.

The rearrangement links TRBV7-9 to TRBJ2-7, with D possibly matching TRBD2 (5 bases). This CDR3 spans 14 amino acids. V gave up 5 bases and J gave up 2 bases, with 13 bases separating them. Germline CDR1 SEHNR, CDR2 FQNEAQ (reference sequence). The CDR3 DNA reads TGTGCCAGCAGCCCTGGGAGAAACCCCTACGAGCAGTACTTC. This sequence encodes CASSPGRNPYEQYF.

J is TRBJ2-5 and V is TRBV7-9, with 10 bases lining up with TRBD2. The CDR3 totals 16 residues. In germline, CDR1 is SEHNR, CDR2 FQNEAQ (reference sequence). J was trimmed by 5 bases and V by 5 bases; bases with no gene match: 11. The DNA of the CDR3 is TGTGCCAGCAGCCCTGGACTAGCGGCCAGCGGGGAGACCCAGTACTTC. This encodes CASSPGLAASGETQYF.

This chain joins TRBV10-3 and TRBJ2-2, with D maybe TRBD2 (5 bases). Germline V gene lookup returns CDR1 ENHRY and CDR2 SYGVKD. The CDR3 consists of 18 residues. Trimming removed 6 bases from V and 2 bases from J, with 22 bases in between. CDR3 DNA: TGTGCCATCAGCGACCCTCGTTTGAAGAGCGGCAACACCGGGGAGCTGTTTTTT. Translation: CAISDPRLKSGNTGELFF.

This clone has just a few counts. The chain couples TRBV7-2 to TRBJ2-7, with D unresolved. V was clipped by 4 bases and J by 2 bases, with 15 bases between them. CDR3 length: 15 amino acids. The germline V gene encodes CDR1 SGHTA and CDR2 FQGNSA. The CDR3 DNA is TGTGCCAGCAGCTCCAGTAGGAGCTTTCCCTACGAGCAGTACTTC. The encoded protein is CASSSSRSFPYEQYF.

The chain employs TRBV30 and TRBJ2-1; TRBD2 agrees at 11 bases. V lost 0 bases to trimming and J lost 9 bases; unmatched junction nucleotides: 4. The CDR3 is 14 amino acids. CDR1 is GTSNPN, CDR2 SVGIG, per germline (reference sequence). The CDR3 bases are TGTGCCTGGAGTGTACTAGCGGGAGAAGGTGAGCAGTTCTTC. Residues: CAWSVLAGEGEQFF.

The gene calls are TRBV5-1 and TRBJ2-3; 13 nucleotides align to TRBD2. The V gene end was trimmed by 3 bases and the J gene end by 0 bases; junction bases not matched to a gene: 1. The CDR3 loop spans 16 amino acids. Germline V gene lookup returns CDR1 SGHRS and CDR2 YFSETQ. The CDR3 DNA sequence: TGCGCCAGCAGCTCGGGACTAGCGGGGAGCACAGATACGCAGTATTTT. Amino acids: CASSSGLAGSTDTQYF.